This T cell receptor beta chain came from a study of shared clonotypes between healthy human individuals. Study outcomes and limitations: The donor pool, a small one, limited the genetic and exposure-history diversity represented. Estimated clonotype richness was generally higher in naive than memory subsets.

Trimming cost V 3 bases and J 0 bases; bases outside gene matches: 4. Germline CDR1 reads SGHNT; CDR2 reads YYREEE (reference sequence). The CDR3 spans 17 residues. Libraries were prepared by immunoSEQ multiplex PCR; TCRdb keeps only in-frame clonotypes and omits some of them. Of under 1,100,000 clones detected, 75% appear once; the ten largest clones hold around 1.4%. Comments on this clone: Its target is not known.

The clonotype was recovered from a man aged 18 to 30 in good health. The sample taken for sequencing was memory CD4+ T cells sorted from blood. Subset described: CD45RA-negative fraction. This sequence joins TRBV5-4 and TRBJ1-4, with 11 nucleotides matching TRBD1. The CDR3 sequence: CASSWDRGTATNEKLFF. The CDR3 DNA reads TGTGCCAGCAGCTGGGACAGGGGGACTGCAACTAATGAAAAACTGTTTTTT.